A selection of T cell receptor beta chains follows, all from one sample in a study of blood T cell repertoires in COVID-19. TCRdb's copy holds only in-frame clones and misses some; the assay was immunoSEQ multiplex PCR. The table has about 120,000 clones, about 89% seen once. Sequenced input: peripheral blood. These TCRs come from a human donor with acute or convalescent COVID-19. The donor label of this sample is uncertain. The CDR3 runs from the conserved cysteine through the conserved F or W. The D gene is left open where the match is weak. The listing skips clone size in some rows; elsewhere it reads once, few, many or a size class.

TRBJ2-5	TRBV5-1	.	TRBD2	TGCGCCAGCAGCTTGGATCTAGCGGGGTTAAAAGAGACCCAGTACTTC	CASSLDLAGLKETQYF
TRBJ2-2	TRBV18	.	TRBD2	TGTGCCAGCTCACCCGCTAGCGGGAGGTTCGGCGGGGAGCTGTTTTTT	CASSPASGRFGGELFF
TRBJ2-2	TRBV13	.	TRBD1	TGTGCCAGCAGCCCACAGGGGTTTAACCGGGAGCTGTTTTTT	CASSPQGFNRELFF
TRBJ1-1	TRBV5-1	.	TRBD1	TGCGCCAGCAGCTTGGCCGGAGACAGGGGAACTGAAGCTTTCTTT	CASSLAGDRGTEAFF
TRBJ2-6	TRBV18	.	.	TGTGCCAGCTCACCACTAGGGGGAGGGGCACTCTCTGGGGCCAACGTCCTGACTTTC	CASSPLGGGALSGANVLTF
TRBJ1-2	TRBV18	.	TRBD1	TGTGCCAGCTCACTCAGGGGGACAGGGACAATCGACTATGGCTACACCTTC	CASSLRGTGTIDYGYTF
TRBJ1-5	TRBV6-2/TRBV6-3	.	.	TGTGCCAGCAGTTATAGGGGGATTCGGCCATATAGCAATCAGCCCCAGCATTTT	CASSYRGIRPYSNQPQHF
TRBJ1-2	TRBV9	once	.	TGTGCCAGCAGGGAGGGGTTAAGTTTGGGCGGCTACACCTTC	CASREGLSLGGYTF
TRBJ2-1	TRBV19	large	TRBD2	TGTGCCAGTAGTATAACTAGCGGAGCCTACAATGAGCAGTTCTTC	CASSITSGAYNEQFF
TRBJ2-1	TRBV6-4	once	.	TGTGCCAGCAGTGAGACTAGGGAGTTAGGCGAGCAGTTCTTC	CASSETRELGEQFF
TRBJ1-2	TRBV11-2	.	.	TGTGCCAGCAGCTTACAGGGGCGAAGTGGCTACACCTTC	CASSLQGRSGYTF
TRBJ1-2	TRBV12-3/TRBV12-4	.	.	TGTGCCAGCAACCTTTCGGGGTATGGCTACACCTTC	CASNLSGYGYTF
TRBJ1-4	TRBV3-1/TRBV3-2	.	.	TGTGCCAGCAGCCCGTCGCAGGGGGAAAAACTGTTTTTT	CASSPSQGEKLFF
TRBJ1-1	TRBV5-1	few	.	TGCGCCAGCATCGGTCCGGGAGGCGCTGAAGCTTTCTTT	CASIGPGGAEAFF
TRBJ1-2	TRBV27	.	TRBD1	TGTGCCAGCAGACCGACAGGGGAAGGCTATGGCTACACCTTC	CASRPTGEGYGYTF
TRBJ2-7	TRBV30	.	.	TGTGCCTGGAGAGAGTCAAGGAGGAGCTCCTACGAGCAGTACTTC	CAWRESRRSSYEQYF
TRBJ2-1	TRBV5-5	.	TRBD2	TGTGCCAGCAGCTTGGAGCCCGCGAATCTAGCGGGCGCGTTGAATGAGCAGTTCTTC	CASSLEPANLAGALNEQFF
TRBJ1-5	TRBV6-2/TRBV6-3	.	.	TGTGCCAGCAGTTACAGGGGGCCCCAGCATTTT	CASSYRGPQHF
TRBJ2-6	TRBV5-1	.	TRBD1	TGCGCCAGCAGCTTGGCGGGACAGAGTTCTGGGGCCAACGTCCTGACTTTC	CASSLAGQSSGANVLTF
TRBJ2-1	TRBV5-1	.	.	TGCGCCAGCAGCTTGGCGGGACAGCAACGGGAGGAGCAGTTCTTC	CASSLAGQQREEQFF
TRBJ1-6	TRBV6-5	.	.	TGTGCCAGCTACATGGGTAGTGGAGGCTACTCACCCCTCCACTTT	CASYMGSGGYSPLHF
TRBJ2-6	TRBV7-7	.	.	TGTGCCAGCAGCTTAGGGGGGGCTGGGGCCAACGTCCTGACTTTC	CASSLGGAGANVLTF
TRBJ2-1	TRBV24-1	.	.	TGTGCCACCAGTGACTGGACAAATTATGAGCAGTTCTTC	CATSDWTNYEQFF
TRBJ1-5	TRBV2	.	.	TGTGCCAGCCGGAGGACGGCTAGCAATCAGCCCCAGCATTTT	CASRRTASNQPQHF
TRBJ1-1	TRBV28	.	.	TGTGCCAGCAGTACCATTAAGAGGACTGAAGCTTTCTTT	CASSTIKRTEAFF
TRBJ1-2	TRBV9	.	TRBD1	TGTGCCAGCAGCGCCCACGGGACAGGGGATGGTGGCTACACCTTC	CASSAHGTGDGGYTF
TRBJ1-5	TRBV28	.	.	TGTGCCAGCAGTTCATTGAGGGAGGGCGGTCAGCCCCAGCATTTT	CASSSLREGGQPQHF
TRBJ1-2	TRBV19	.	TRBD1	TGTGCCAGTAGTATCCCGGGACAGAACTATGGCTACACCTTC	CASSIPGQNYGYTF
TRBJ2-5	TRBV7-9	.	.	TGTGCCAGCAGCTTGGGCAGGGTGTCGACAGAGACCCAGTACTTC	CASSLGRVSTETQYF
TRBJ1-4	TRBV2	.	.	TGTGCCAGCTCCGCAAACCGACAGGCAACTAATGAAAAACTGTTTTTT	CASSANRQATNEKLFF
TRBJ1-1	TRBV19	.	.	TGTGCCAGTACCCTGGGGGGGAACACTGAAGCTTTCTTT	CASTLGGNTEAFF
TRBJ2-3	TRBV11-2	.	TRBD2	TGTGCCAGCAGCTTAGAACTAGCGGGGGGGCGTGTCACAGATACGCAGTATTTT	CASSLELAGGRVTDTQYF
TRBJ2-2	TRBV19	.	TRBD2	TGTGCCAGTAGTATTCTCGCGGGGGGGCTATACACCGGGGAGCTGTTTTTT	CASSILAGGLYTGELFF
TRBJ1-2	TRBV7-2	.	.	TGTGCCAGCAGCTTAGACAGGGATGGCTACACCTTC	CASSLDRDGYTF
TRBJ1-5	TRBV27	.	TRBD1	TGTGCCAGCAGTTATGGGACAGGGGAAGGTCAGCCCCAGCATTTT	CASSYGTGEGQPQHF
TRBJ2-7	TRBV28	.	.	TGTGCCAGCAGCTCCCGGGGGGCGAGTTCGTACGAGCAGTACTTC	CASSSRGASSYEQYF
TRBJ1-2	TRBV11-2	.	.	TGTGCCAGCAGCTTAGACCACCGACAGGTTATCTATGGCTACACCTTC	CASSLDHRQVIYGYTF
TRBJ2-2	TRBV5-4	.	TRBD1	TGTGCCAGCAGCATACAGGGGGCGGTTACCGGGGAGCTGTTTTTT	CASSIQGAVTGELFF
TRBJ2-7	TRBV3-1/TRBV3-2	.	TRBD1	TGTGCCAGCAGCCCCGGGACAGGGAGGATTGAGTCCTACGAGCAGTACTTC	CASSPGTGRIESYEQYF
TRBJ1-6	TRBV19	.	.	TGTGCCAGTAGGCAGACAGGATACGTGGGTAATTCACCCCTCCACTTT	CASRQTGYVGNSPLHF
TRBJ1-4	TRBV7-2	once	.	TGTGCCAGCAGCTTAAACAACGGCGGTGAAAAACTGTTTTTT	CASSLNNGGEKLFF
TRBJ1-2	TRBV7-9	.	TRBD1	TGTGCCAGCAGCTCCGCAGGGGGCAACTATGGCTACACCTTC	CASSSAGGNYGYTF
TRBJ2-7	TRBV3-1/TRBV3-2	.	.	TGTGCCAGCAGCCTGACAGCTGGAAGCTCCTACGAGCAGTACTTC	CASSLTAGSSYEQYF
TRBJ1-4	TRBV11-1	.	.	TGTGCCAGCAGCTTAGCTCCGACAGAAACAACTAATGAAAAACTGTTTTTT	CASSLAPTETTNEKLFF
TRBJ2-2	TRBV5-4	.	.	TGTGCCAGCAACCTGGGGCATAACACCGGGGAGCTGTTTTTT	CASNLGHNTGELFF
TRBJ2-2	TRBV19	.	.	TGTGCCAGCGGACAGTTTGTCGGGGAGCTGTTTTTT	CASGQFVGELFF
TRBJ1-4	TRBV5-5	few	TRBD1	TGTGCCAGCAGCCCACAGGGGCTTAATGAAAAACTGTTTTTT	CASSPQGLNEKLFF
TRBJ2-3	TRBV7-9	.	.	TGTGCCAGCAGCCCTCCGGGGGGCAGTCCTACAGATACGCAGTATTTT	CASSPPGGSPTDTQYF
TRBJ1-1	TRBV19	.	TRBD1	TGTGCCAGTAGTAATAACAGGGGGGCGGGCACTGAAGCTTTCTTT	CASSNNRGAGTEAFF
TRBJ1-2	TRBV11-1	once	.	TGTGCCAGCAGCTTAAACAGGGAACGCGGAGGCTACACCTTC	CASSLNRERGGYTF
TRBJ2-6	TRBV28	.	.	TGTGCCAGCAATGCGCCCCGCGATATCCCCGGGGCCAACGTCCTGACTTTC	CASNAPRDIPGANVLTF
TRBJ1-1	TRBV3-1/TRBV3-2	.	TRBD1	TGTGCCAGCAGCCAAGGGGGGACAGGGGGCACTGAAGCTTTCTTT	CASSQGGTGGTEAFF